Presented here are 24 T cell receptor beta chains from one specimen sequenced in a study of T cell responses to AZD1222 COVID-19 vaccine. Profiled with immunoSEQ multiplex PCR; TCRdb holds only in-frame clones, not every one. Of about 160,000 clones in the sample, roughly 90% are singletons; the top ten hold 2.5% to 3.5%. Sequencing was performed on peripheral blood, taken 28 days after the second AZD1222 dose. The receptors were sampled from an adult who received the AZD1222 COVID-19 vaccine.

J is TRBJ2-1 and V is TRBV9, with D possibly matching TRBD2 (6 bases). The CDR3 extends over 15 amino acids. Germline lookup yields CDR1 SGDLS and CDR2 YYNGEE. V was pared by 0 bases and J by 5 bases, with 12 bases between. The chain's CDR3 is CASSVVPGVNNEQFF. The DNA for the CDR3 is TGTGCCAGCAGCGTAGTACCGGGAGTTAACAATGAGCAGTTCTTC.

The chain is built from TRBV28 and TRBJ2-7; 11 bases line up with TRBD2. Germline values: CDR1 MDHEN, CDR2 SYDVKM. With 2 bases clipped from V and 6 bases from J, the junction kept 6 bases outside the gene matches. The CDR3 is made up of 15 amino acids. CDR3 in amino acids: CASSLVLAGESEQYF. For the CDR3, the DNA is TGTGCCAGCAGTTTAGTACTAGCGGGAGAGTCCGAGCAGTACTTC.

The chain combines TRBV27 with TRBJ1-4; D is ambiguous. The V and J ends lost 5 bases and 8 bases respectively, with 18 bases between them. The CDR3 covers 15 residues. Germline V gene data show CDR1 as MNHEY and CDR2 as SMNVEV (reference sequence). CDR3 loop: CASSQGPTSDEKLFF. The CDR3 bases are TGTGCCAGCAGTCAAGGACCCACGTCGGACGAAAAACTGTTTTTT.

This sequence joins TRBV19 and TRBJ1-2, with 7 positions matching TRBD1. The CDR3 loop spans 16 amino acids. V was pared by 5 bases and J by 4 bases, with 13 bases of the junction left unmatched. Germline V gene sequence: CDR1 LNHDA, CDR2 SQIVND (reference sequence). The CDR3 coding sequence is TGTGCCAGTAGTGGATTTCAACAGGGGAGATCCTATGGCTACACCTTC. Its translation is CASSGFQQGRSYGYTF.

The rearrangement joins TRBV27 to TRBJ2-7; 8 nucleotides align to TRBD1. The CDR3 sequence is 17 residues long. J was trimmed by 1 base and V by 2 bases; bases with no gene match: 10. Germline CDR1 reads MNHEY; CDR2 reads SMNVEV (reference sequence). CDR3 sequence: CASSLQIGQGGSYEQYF. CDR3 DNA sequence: TGTGCCAGCAGTTTACAGATAGGACAGGGCGGTTCCTACGAGCAGTACTTC.

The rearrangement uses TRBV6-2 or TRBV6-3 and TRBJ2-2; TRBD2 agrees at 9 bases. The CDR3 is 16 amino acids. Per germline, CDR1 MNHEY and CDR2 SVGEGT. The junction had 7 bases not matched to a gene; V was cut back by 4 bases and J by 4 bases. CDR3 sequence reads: CASSSRLAGTTGELFF. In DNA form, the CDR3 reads TGTGCCAGCAGTTCCCGGCTAGCGGGAACCACCGGGGAGCTGTTTTTT.

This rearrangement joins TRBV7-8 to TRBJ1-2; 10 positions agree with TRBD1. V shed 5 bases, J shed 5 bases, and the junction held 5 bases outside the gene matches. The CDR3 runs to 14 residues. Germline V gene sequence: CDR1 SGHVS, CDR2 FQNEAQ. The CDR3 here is CASSTRDRGYGYTF. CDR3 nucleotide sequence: TGTGCCAGCAGCACACGGGACAGGGGTTATGGCTACACCTTC.

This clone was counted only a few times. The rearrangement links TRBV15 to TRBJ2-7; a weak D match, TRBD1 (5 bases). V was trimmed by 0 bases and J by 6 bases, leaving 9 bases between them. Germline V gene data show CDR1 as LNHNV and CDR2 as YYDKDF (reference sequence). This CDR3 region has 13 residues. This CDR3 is CATSRDQGSEQYF. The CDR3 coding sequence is TGTGCCACCAGCAGAGATCAGGGCTCCGAGCAGTACTTC.

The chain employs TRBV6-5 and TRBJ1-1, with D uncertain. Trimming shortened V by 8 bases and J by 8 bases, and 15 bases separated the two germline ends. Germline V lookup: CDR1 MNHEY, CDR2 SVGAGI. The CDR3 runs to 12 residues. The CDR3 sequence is CASAPNGREAFF. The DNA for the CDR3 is TGTGCCAGCGCCCCGAACGGACGAGAAGCTTTCTTT.

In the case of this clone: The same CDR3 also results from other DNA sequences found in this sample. The CDR3 region is CASSRDRNSPLHF. The CDR3 nucleotides read TGTGCCAGCAGTCGGGACAGGAATTCACCCCTCCACTTT. The chain uses TRBV6-5 and TRBJ1-6; 8 bases line up with TRBD1. Losses at the gene ends were 5 bases for V and 7 bases for J; bases not matched to a gene: 1. Germline CDR1 reads MNHEY; CDR2 reads SVGAGI. This CDR3 is built from 13 residues.

CDR3 nucleotide sequence: TGTGCCAGCTCACAGAGCGAACAGGGGGCTCACACTGAAGCTTTCTTT. Protein product: CASSQSEQGAHTEAFF. This chain uses TRBV18 with TRBJ1-1, with 9 nucleotides matching TRBD1. The germline gives CDR1 KGHSH, CDR2 LQKENI. The CDR3 runs to 16 residues. V shed 4 bases and J 3 bases; nucleotides not matched to a gene: 9.

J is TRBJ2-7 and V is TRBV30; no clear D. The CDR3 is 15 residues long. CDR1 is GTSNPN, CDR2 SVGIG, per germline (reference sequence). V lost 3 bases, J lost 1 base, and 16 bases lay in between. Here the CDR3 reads CAWSPGVRSSYEQYF. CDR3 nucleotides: TGTGCCTGGAGCCCTGGAGTCAGGAGTTCCTACGAGCAGTACTTC.

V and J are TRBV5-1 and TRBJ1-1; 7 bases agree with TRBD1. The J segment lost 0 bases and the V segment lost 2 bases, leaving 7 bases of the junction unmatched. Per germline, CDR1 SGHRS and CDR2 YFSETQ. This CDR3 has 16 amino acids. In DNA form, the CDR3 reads TGCGCCAGCAGCTTTGAAAGGGGGCTCATGAACACTGAAGCTTTCTTT. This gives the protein CASSFERGLMNTEAFF.

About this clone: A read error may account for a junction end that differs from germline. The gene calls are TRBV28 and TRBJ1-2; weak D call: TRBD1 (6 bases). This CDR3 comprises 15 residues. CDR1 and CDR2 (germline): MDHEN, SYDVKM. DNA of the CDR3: TGTGCCAGCAGCCGACCGTTGGGGGCCGCGGATGGGTACACCTTC. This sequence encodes CASSRPLGAADGYTF.

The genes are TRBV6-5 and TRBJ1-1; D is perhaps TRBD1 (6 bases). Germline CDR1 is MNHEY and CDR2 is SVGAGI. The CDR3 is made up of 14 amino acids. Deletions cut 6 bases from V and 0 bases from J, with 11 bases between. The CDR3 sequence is CASRTDRLNTEAFF. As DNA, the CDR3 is TGTGCCAGCAGAACTGACAGGCTGAACACTGAAGCTTTCTTT.

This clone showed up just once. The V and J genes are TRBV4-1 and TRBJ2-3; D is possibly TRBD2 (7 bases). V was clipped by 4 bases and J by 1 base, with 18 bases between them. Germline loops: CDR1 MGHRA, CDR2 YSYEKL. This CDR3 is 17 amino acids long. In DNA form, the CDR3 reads TGCGCCAGCAGCCGTGGGGGGGCCGGTTGGGGCACAGATACGCAGTATTTT. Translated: CASSRGGAGWGTDTQYF.

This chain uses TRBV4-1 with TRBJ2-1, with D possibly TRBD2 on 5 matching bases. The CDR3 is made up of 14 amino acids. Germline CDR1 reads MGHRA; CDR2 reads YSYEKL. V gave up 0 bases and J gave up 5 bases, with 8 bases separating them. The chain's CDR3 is CASSQDRGDNEQFF. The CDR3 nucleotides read TGCGCCAGCAGCCAAGATCGGGGAGACAATGAGCAGTTCTTC.

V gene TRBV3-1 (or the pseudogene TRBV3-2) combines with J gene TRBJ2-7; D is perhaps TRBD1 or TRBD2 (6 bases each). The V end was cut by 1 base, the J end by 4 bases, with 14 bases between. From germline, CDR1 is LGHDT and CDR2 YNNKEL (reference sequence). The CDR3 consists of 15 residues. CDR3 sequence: CASSQVSGGGYEQYF. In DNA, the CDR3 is TGTGCCAGCAGCCAAGTATCCGGGGGCGGGTACGAGCAGTACTTC.

CDR3 residues: CASSGRTRSSYNEQFF. The CDR3, as DNA: TGCGCCAGCAGCGGCCGGACTAGGAGCTCCTACAATGAGCAGTTCTTC. This chain connects TRBV5-1 to TRBJ2-1, with 7 bases identical to TRBD2. The germline gives CDR1 SGHRS, CDR2 YFSETQ. The CDR3 totals 16 residues. V shed 4 bases, J shed 0 bases, and the junction held 7 bases outside the gene matches.

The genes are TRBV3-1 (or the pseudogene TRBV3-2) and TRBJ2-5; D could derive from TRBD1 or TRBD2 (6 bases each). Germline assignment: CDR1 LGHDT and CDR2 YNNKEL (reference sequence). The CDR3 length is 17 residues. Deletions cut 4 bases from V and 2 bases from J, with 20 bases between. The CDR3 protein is CASSPGRGGGYQETQYF. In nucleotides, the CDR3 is TGTGCCAGCAGCCCAGGGCGCGGAGGGGGGTATCAAGAGACCCAGTACTTC.

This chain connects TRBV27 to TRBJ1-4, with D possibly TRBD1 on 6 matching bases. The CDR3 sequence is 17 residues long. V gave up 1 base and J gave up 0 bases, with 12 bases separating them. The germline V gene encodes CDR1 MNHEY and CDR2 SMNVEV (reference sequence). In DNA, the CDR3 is TGTGCCAGCAGTTTATTTAACCAGGGGACAACTAATGAAAAACTGTTTTTT. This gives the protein CASSLFNQGTTNEKLFF.

The CDR3 DNA sequence: TGTGCCAGCAGTTTTGGTTGGAATGGCTACACCTTC. Its translation: CASSFGWNGYTF. The chain links TRBV12-3 or TRBV12-4 to TRBJ1-2; D not resolved. The CDR3 consists of 12 residues. V lost 3 bases to trimming and J lost 6 bases, with 8 bases between them.

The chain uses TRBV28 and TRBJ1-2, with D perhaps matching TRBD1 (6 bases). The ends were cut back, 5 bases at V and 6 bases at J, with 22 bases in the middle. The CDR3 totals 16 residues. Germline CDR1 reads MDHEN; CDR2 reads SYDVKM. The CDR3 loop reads CASSLFTGILGHGYTF. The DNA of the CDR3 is TGTGCCAGCAGTCTATTCACAGGGATACTGGGACATGGCTACACCTTC.

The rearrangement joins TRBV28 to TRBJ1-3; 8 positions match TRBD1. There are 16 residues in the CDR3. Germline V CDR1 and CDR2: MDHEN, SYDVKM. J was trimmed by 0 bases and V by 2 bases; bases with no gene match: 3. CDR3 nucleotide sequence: TGTGCCAGCAGTTTAGGACAGGGATCCTCTGGAAACACCATATATTTT. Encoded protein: CASSLGQGSSGNTIYF.